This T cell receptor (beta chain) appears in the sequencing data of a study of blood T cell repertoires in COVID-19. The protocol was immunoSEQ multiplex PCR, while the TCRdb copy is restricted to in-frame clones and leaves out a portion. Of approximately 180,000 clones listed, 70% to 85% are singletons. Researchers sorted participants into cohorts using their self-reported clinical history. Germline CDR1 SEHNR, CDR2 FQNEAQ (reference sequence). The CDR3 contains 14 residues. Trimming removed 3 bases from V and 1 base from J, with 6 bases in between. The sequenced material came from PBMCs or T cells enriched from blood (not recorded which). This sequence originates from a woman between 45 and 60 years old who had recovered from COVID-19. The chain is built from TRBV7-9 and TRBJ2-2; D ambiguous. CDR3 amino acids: CASSFPRNTGELFF. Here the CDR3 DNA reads TGTGCCAGCAGCTTCCCCCGGAACACCGGGGAGCTGTTTTTT. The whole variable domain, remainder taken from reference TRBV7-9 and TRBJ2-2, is DTGVSQNPRHKITKRGQNVTFRCDPISEHNRLYWYRQTLGQGPEFLTYFQNEAQLEKSRLLSDRFSAERPKGSFSTLEIQRTEQGDSAMYLCASSFPRNTGELFFGEGSRLTVL.